This TCR beta chain was sequenced for a study of control samples from healthy donors and cancer patients. With 6 bases clipped from V and 0 bases from J, the junction kept 2 bases outside the gene matches. This CDR3 has 14 amino acids. Looked up from germline, CDR1 is SEHNR and CDR2 is FQNEAQ (reference sequence). The repertoire was sequenced with immunoSEQ multiplex PCR; TCRdb's copy has only in-frame clones and lacks some. The sample records tens of thousands of clones, roughly 94% being singletons. The sequencing sample was made of blood. This chain connects TRBV7-9 to TRBJ1-1; 9 positions match TRBD1. The clonotype was recovered from a young woman in good health. As DNA, the CDR3 is TGTGCCAGCAGTGGGACAGGGATGAACACTGAAGCTTTCTTT. Its translation: CASSGTGMNTEAFF.